The present TCR beta chain was sequenced within a study of T-cell reconstitution after alpha-beta-depleted transplantation in children. Findings of the study overall: Most T-cell counts and diversity one year after the transplant came from T cells that were newly produced. At around two months after transplant, the alpha-beta T cells were reportedly derived from several hundred expanded clones that came from non-depleted graft cells. Diversity of TCRbeta at day 60 was high in some patients, arising from surviving recipient T cells and thymic progenitors.

Construction of the TCRbeta library involved unique molecular identifiers. TCRdb passed the PCR reads through MiXCR, listing each CDR3 protein once. The data hold around 490,000 distinct CDR3 sequences, with roughly 11% observed a single time. V was trimmed by 6 bases and J by 2 bases, leaving 15 bases between them. The CDR3 sequence is 14 residues long. Per the germline V gene, CDR1 is DFQATT and CDR2 is SNEGSKA (reference sequence). In its sample, this clonotype was seen a few times. Its antigen is unidentified. The source is a female patient between 2 and 15 years old who had a stem cell transplant for aplastic anemia, so the T cells may come from the graft donor. The chain is built from TRBV20-1 and TRBJ2-3, with D tentatively TRBD2 (6 bases). The material sequenced was PBMCs, mostly from graft donor cells, taken 180 days after TCRalphabeta/CD19-depleted stem cell transplant. Here the CDR3 DNA reads TGCAGTGCCTACTCGGGACTCCTCACAGATACGCAGTATTTT. It specifies CSAYSGLLTDTQYF.